Each of the 24 T cell receptor beta chains below was sequenced from the same sample in a study of cytomegalovirus exposure and HLA in healthy donors. This table comes from immunoSEQ multiplex PCR, and its TCRdb copy is limited to in-frame clones, with some not included. The sample consists of some 170,000 clones, about 90% of them appearing once. The specimen sequenced was PBMCs. These receptors came from a man aged 18 to 30 in good health and CMV-seropositive.

The chain recombines TRBV6-5 with TRBJ1-1; the D gene is possibly TRBD1 (5 bases). The germline V and J ends were trimmed by 10 bases and 0 bases, with 12 bases remaining between them. The CDR3 length is 13 residues. The V gene's germline CDR1 is MNHEY and CDR2 SVGAGI. CDR3 sequence: CATTGLMNTEAFF. The DNA of the CDR3 is TGTGCCACCACAGGATTGATGAACACTGAAGCTTTCTTT.

The chain carries TRBV27 and TRBJ2-7; D remains ambiguous. Germline values: CDR1 MNHEY, CDR2 SMNVEV (reference sequence). The CDR3 length is 14 residues. V shed 2 bases and J shed 7 bases, with 15 bases lying between them. The CDR3 DNA reads as TGTGCCAGCAGTTTAAGAGTTCCCCCGATTGAGCAGTACTTC. Translated, it gives CASSLRVPPIEQYF.

This chain connects TRBV7-3 to TRBJ2-7; 12 bases fit TRBD2. Trimming at V came to 4 bases and at J to 6 bases, leaving 4 bases not matched to a gene. Germline V CDR1 and CDR2: SGHTA, FQGTGA. This CDR3 is 14 amino acids long. DNA for the CDR3: TGTGCCAGCAGCTCGGGACTAGCGGGCGGCGAGCAGTACTTC. It is translated as CASSSGLAGGEQYF.

The chain joins TRBV5-1 to TRBJ2-2; TRBD1 matches 9 bases. The V segment lost 3 bases and the J segment 4 bases; nucleotides outside the gene matches: 7. This CDR3 has 16 residues. Germline V lookup: CDR1 SGHRS, CDR2 YFSETQ. The CDR3 sequence is CASSSMTGGSTGELFF. The CDR3 region has the DNA TGCGCCAGCAGCTCCATGACAGGGGGATCCACCGGGGAGCTGTTTTTT.

This chain uses TRBV6-1 with TRBJ2-7; 9 nucleotides match TRBD1. Germline CDR1 is MNHNS and CDR2 is SASEGT. The CDR3 length is 13 residues. The trim removed 4 bases at V and 3 bases at J, leaving 1 base unmatched. CDR3 sequence (DNA): TGTGCCAGCAGTGGGACAGGGGACTACGAGCAGTACTTC. As protein: CASSGTGDYEQYF.

This clone has more than one count but fewer than ten. This chain links TRBV7-3 with TRBJ2-3, with 9 nucleotides matching TRBD2. The CDR3 length is 15 residues. Germline CDR1 is SGHTA and CDR2 is FQGTGA. The V gene end was trimmed by 6 bases and the J gene end by 3 bases; junction bases not matched to a gene: 7. The CDR3 DNA reads TGTGCCAGCAGTCTAGCGGGATACAGGACAGATACGCAGTATTTT. Its translation: CASSLAGYRTDTQYF.

V gene TRBV5-1 combines with J gene TRBJ2-1; the match to TRBD1 covers 11 bases. This CDR3 region has 15 residues. Germline lookup yields CDR1 SGHRS and CDR2 YFSETQ. J gave up 7 bases and V 2 bases, and 5 bases lay outside the gene matches. The CDR3 protein is CASSFGDRGNNEQFF. The CDR3 DNA sequence: TGCGCCAGCAGCTTTGGGGACAGGGGGAATAATGAGCAGTTCTTC. The whole variable domain, filled in from reference TRBV5-1 and TRBJ2-1, reads KAGVTQTPRYLIKTRGQQVTLSCSPISGHRSVSWYQQTPGQGLQFLFEYFSETQRNKGNFPGRFSGRQFSNSRSEMNVSTLELGDSALYLCASSFGDRGNNEQFFGPGTRLTVL.

In this sample, this clone turned up once. The chain couples TRBV9 to TRBJ2-5; TRBD1 matches at 12 bases. CDR1 and CDR2 (germline): SGDLS, YYNGEE. The junction had 14 bases not matched to a gene; V was cut back by 0 bases and J by 5 bases. This CDR3 has 19 amino acids. CDR3 in DNA: TGTGCCAGCAGCGTAGGTTGGTTTCGGGACAGGGGGCTCCGGGAGACCCAGTACTTC. It yields the protein CASSVGWFRDRGLRETQYF.

The chain joins TRBV6-1 to TRBJ2-5; weak D call: TRBD1 (6 bases). Germline V lookup: CDR1 MNHNS, CDR2 SASEGT. CDR3 length equals 13 residues. The V gene lost 10 bases and the J gene lost 2 bases, with 14 bases spanning the gap. The CDR3 DNA is TGTGCCATTTCCTGGACAGTGCAAGAGACCCAGTACTTC. Translated, it gives CAISWTVQETQYF.

The rearrangement uses TRBV5-1 and TRBJ2-7; 7 bases line up with TRBD1. The CDR3 loop spans 14 amino acids. Germline trimming cut 0 bases from V and 1 base from J; bases unmatched to any gene: 1. Germline V lookup: CDR1 SGHRS, CDR2 YFSETQ. The DNA of the CDR3 is TGCGCCAGCAGCTTGGAGGACAGGTCCTACGAGCAGTACTTC. Translation: CASSLEDRSYEQYF.

This chain joins TRBV6-1 and TRBJ1-5; D possibly corresponds to TRBD1 (5 bases). In germline, CDR1 is MNHNS, CDR2 SASEGT. This CDR3 contains 19 residues. Trimming took 4 bases from V and 0 from J, leaving 22 bases between them. CDR3 in DNA: TGTGCCAGCAGTGGTCGGGGGATGGCCGGTAGTTATAGCAATCAGCCCCAGCATTTT. Protein product: CASSGRGMAGSYSNQPQHF.

CDR3 residues: CASSVGVQETQYF. The CDR3 DNA reads as TGTGCCAGCAGCGTAGGAGTCCAAGAGACCCAGTACTTC. This chain links TRBV9 with TRBJ2-5; D gene uncertain. Trimming left V 0 bases short and J 1 base short, with 4 bases between. This CDR3 region has 13 residues. The germline CDR1 and CDR2 sequences are SGDLS and YYNGEE.

This chain joins TRBV10-3 and TRBJ2-1, with D perhaps TRBD1 (6 bases). This CDR3 has 16 amino acids. Looked up from germline, CDR1 is ENHRY and CDR2 is SYGVKD. The V end was cut by 8 bases, the J end by 1 base, with 18 bases between. CDR3 sequence (DNA): TGTGCCATCTCCGGGACAAGGGGGACGTCCTACAATGAGCAGTTCTTC. It translates to CAISGTRGTSYNEQFF.

The chain joins TRBV7-3 to TRBJ2-3; possible D gene TRBD1, 5 bases. Germline CDR1 SGHTA, CDR2 FQGTGA. V was trimmed by 2 bases and J by 8 bases, leaving 11 bases between them. The CDR3 has 13 amino acids. CDR3 sequence (DNA): TGTGCCAGCAGCTTAGATTCCCAGGGTACGCAGTATTTT. Translated: CASSLDSQGTQYF.

This clone has just a few counts. The chain combines TRBV6-1 with TRBJ1-1; 8 nucleotides align to TRBD1. The V and J ends lost 2 bases and 11 bases, in that order; junction bases with no gene match: 13. The germline CDR1 and CDR2 sequences are MNHNS and SASEGT. The CDR3 is 15 amino acids. The CDR3 nucleotides read TGTGCCAGCAGTGAAATAGGACAGGGTGGATCGTCGGCTTTCTTT. It translates to CASSEIGQGGSSAFF.

The chain has TRBV11-2 and TRBJ2-5; 12 nucleotides line up with TRBD1. J was trimmed by 5 bases and V by 3 bases; bases with no gene match: 4. The germline CDR1 and CDR2 sequences are SGHAT and FQNNGV. This CDR3 has 15 residues. CDR3 nucleotides: TGTGCCAGCAGCTTGGGACAGGGGGCGATCGAGACCCAGTACTTC. This gives the protein CASSLGQGAIETQYF. Full variable domain (remainder filled in from reference TRBV11-2 and TRBJ2-5): EAGVAQSPRYKIIEKRQSVAFWCNPISGHATLYWYQQILGQGPKLLIQFQNNGVVDDSQLPKDRFSAERLKGVDSTLKIQPAKLEDSAVYLCASSLGQGAIETQYFGPGTRLLVL.

The rearrangement links TRBV7-2 to TRBJ1-1; maybe TRBD1 (6 bases). Germline V gives CDR1 SGHTA, CDR2 FQGNSA. V shed 5 bases and J shed 3 bases, with 16 bases lying between them. The CDR3 has 15 amino acids. The CDR3: CASSTRRGGDTEAFF. The CDR3 nucleotides read TGTGCCAGCAGCACGCGTAGGGGGGGAGACACTGAAGCTTTCTTT.

V usage is TRBV9 and J usage is TRBJ2-3; 11 positions match TRBD2. CDR1 SGDLS and CDR2 YYNGEE come from the germline V gene. This CDR3 comprises 16 residues. V lost 4 bases and J lost 8; bases outside the gene matches: 12. This chain's CDR3 is CASSPLAGGPPGTQYF. DNA of the CDR3: TGTGCCAGCAGCCCCCTAGCGGGAGGACCCCCAGGTACGCAGTATTTT.

This sequence joins TRBV5-1 and TRBJ1-2; D is perhaps TRBD1 (6 bases). Germline assignment: CDR1 SGHRS and CDR2 YFSETQ. Between the trimmed V and J ends, which lost 4 bases and 8 bases, there was a span of 15 bases. This CDR3 contains 13 residues. The CDR3 loop is CASSLSGDRGYTF. The CDR3, as DNA: TGCGCCAGCAGCCTGTCAGGGGACCGGGGCTACACCTTC.

This chain joins TRBV7-9 and TRBJ2-7; tentatively, D is TRBD1 (6 bases). Per the germline V gene, CDR1 is SEHNR and CDR2 is FQNEAQ (reference sequence). The V gene lost 6 bases and the J gene lost 5 bases, with 11 bases spanning the gap. CDR3 size: 12 residues. Written as DNA, the CDR3 is TGTGCCAGCAGACCTTCAGGGGACGAGCAGTACTTC. Amino acids: CASRPSGDEQYF.

The V gene is TRBV28, the J gene TRBJ1-4; no clear D gene. Germline CDR1 MDHEN, CDR2 SYDVKM. The V gene lost 3 bases and the J gene lost 0 bases, with 8 bases spanning the gap. The CDR3 spans 15 residues. CDR3 amino acids: CASSFGLATNEKLFF. CDR3 in DNA: TGTGCCAGCAGTTTTGGACTCGCAACTAATGAAAAACTGTTTTTT.

The chain has TRBV2 and TRBJ2-7; a possible D gene is TRBD2 (6 bases). The V end lost 3 bases, the J end lost 3 bases, and 18 bases lay between the germline ends. The CDR3 consists of 16 residues. CDR1 and CDR2 (germline): SNHLY, FYNNEI. The CDR3 bases are TGTGCCAGCAGTGATTTTCGGGGGACTTTGCTCTACGAGCAGTACTTC. Translating it yields CASSDFRGTLLYEQYF.

The rearrangement links TRBV15 to TRBJ2-1; D is undetermined. The V end lost 3 bases, the J end lost 10 bases, and 13 bases lay between the germline ends. This CDR3 contains 13 residues. Germline loops: CDR1 LNHNV, CDR2 YYDKDF (reference sequence). The CDR3: CATSSEWSREQFF. Written as DNA, the CDR3 is TGTGCCACCAGCAGTGAGTGGAGTCGGGAGCAGTTCTTC.

V is TRBV18 and J is TRBJ2-7, with 8 bases fitting TRBD1. Germline CDR1 and CDR2: KGHSH and LQKENI. Germline trimming cut 4 bases from V and 2 bases from J; bases unmatched to any gene: 7. The CDR3 covers 15 residues. The CDR3 nucleotides read TGTGCCAGCTCACTGCGGACAGGGCCACCCTACGAGCAGTACTTC. Translated: CASSLRTGPPYEQYF.